Shown below are 24 T cell receptor beta chains from a single sample sequenced in a study of blood T cells in healthy people across ages. The use of a sample-barcoded 5' primer and a J-beta primer mix characterized a second PCR of about 7 to 12 cycles. MiXCR, run by TCRdb on the 5' RACE reads, gives a single entry per CDR3 protein. The sample consists of fewer than 900,000 distinct CDR3 sequences, about 37% of them appearing once. The sequenced sample consisted of blood. Receptor source: a man younger than 35 in good health.

This clonotype has a handful of counts. The chain couples TRBV12-3 or TRBV12-4 to TRBJ2-3, with D unclear. V was shortened by 7 bases and J by 0 bases, with 14 bases between the two germline ends. The CDR3 runs to 15 residues. The CDR3 nucleotides are TGTGCCAGCACCCAAGACACCCCGAGCACAGATACGCAGTATTTT. Translating it yields CASTQDTPSTDTQYF.

This chain links TRBV24-1 with TRBJ2-2; TRBD1 might be the D (5 bases). Germline loops: CDR1 KGHDR, CDR2 SFDVKD. V was cut by 7 bases and J by 5 bases, with 16 bases left in between. This CDR3 spans 15 amino acids. CDR3 sequence: CATSRAGSRTGELFF. As DNA, the CDR3 is TGTGCCACCAGCAGGGCAGGGTCGCGGACCGGGGAGCTGTTTTTT.

The rearrangement joins TRBV10-3 to TRBJ2-2; TRBD2 is a possible D gene (6 bases). Trimming removed 8 bases at V and 3 bases at J, with 10 bases between. The CDR3 consists of 13 residues. CDR1 and CDR2 from the germline V gene are ENHRY and SYGVKD. Here the CDR3 reads CAIGGSHTGELFF. Written as DNA, the CDR3 is TGTGCCATCGGGGGGTCACACACCGGGGAGCTGTTTTTT.

In the case of this clonotype: One base away lies a much larger clone, so this may be a sequencing read error. The J gene is TRBJ1-1, the V gene TRBV12-3 or TRBV12-4, with a tentative D call TRBD1 (5 bases). The CDR3 length is 13 residues. For the CDR3, the DNA is TGTGTCAGCAGTTCGGGAGGAGACAGCGTAGCTTTCTTT. This encodes CVSSSGGDSVAFF.

In its sample, this clonotype was seen a few times. V and J are TRBV12-3 or TRBV12-4 and TRBJ2-1; D is uncertain. The DNA end favors TRBJ2-7, so the J call may be wrong. This CDR3 region has 11 residues. CDR3 sequence reads: CASSFVNEQYF. The CDR3 region has the DNA TGTGCCAGCAGTTTTGTCAATGAGCAGTACTTC.

The chain uses TRBV12-3 or TRBV12-4 and TRBJ2-1; 12 nucleotides match TRBD2. CDR3 length: 13 amino acids. V lost 10 bases to trimming and J lost 5 bases; unmatched junction nucleotides: 3. CDR3: CAIRTSGNNEQFF. CDR3 nucleotides: TGTGCCATTCGGACTAGCGGGAACAATGAGCAGTTCTTC.

A remark on this clonotype: Mismatch with germline at one junction end may stem from a read error. The J gene is TRBJ2-5, the V gene TRBV7-7, with a weak D call TRBD2 (6 bases). Germline assignment: CDR1 SSHAT and CDR2 FNYEAQ (reference sequence). The CDR3 is made up of 13 amino acids. CDR3 nucleotides: TGTGCTAGCAGCTTAGTTTGGGGGGATGAGCAGTACTTC. Its protein is CASSLVWGDEQYF.

The V gene is TRBV14, the J gene TRBJ2-5; the match to TRBD2 covers 8 bases. CDR3 length: 15 residues. Trimming took 4 bases from V and 4 from J; bases not matched to a gene: 8. Germline V lookup: CDR1 SGHDN, CDR2 FVKESK. Written as DNA, the CDR3 is TGTGCCAGCAGCCCCCGGACTAGCATGCGAGAGACCCAGTACTTC. This encodes CASSPRTSMRETQYF.

The CDR3 coding sequence is TGCGCCAGCAGCCAAAGACAGCCCTCGGCGGACACTGAAGCTTTCTTT. This sequence encodes CASSQRQPSADTEAFF. The chain recombines TRBV4-1 with TRBJ1-1; a possible D gene is TRBD1 (5 bases). Trimming took 2 bases from V and 3 from J, leaving 16 bases between them. Germline V gene sequence: CDR1 MGHRA, CDR2 YSYEKL. This CDR3 contains 16 residues.

The chain has TRBV10-3 and TRBJ2-7; 10 bases map to TRBD2. Losses at the gene ends were 0 bases for V and 4 bases for J; bases not matched to a gene: 3. Germline V CDR1 and CDR2: ENHRY, SYGVKD. There are 15 residues in the CDR3. This CDR3 reads CAISESGSGGYEQYF. CDR3 bases: TGTGCCATCAGTGAGTCTGGTAGCGGGGGGTACGAGCAGTACTTC.

The V and J genes are TRBV2 and TRBJ2-5, with 12 positions matching TRBD2. The CDR3 sequence is 20 residues long. The junction had 26 bases not matched to a gene; V was cut back by 4 bases and J by 11 bases. Germline V gene sequence: CDR1 SNHLY, CDR2 FYNNEI. The CDR3 sequence is CASSAIGTSGLNVAYNEQYF. The CDR3 DNA reads as TGTGCCAGCAGTGCAATTGGGACTAGCGGGCTAAACGTGGCCTACAATGAGCAGTACTTC.

Only a few counts were recorded for this clonotype. This sequence joins TRBV20-1 and TRBJ2-5; D is uncertain. This CDR3 spans 15 amino acids. The V and J ends lost 4 bases and 1 base respectively, with 16 bases between them. Per germline, CDR1 DFQATT and CDR2 SNEGSKA (reference sequence). CDR3 DNA: TGCAGTGCTACCCGCGGTTTGGAACCCCAAGAGACCCAGTACTTC. Translating it yields CSATRGLEPQETQYF.

V usage is TRBV20-1 and J usage is TRBJ2-7, with no clear D. The CDR3 loop spans 14 amino acids. Per the germline V gene, CDR1 is DFQATT and CDR2 is SNEGSKA (reference sequence). Trimming shortened V by 0 bases and J by 7 bases, and 16 bases separated the two germline ends. In DNA, the CDR3 is TGCAGTGCTAGAGATTCGACCGCTTCTGGGGAGCAGTACTTC. Its protein product is CSARDSTASGEQYF.

This sequence joins TRBV7-9 and TRBJ2-4, with TRBD2 identical over 7 bases. V lost 5 bases, J lost 13 bases, and 11 bases stayed unmatched. Germline-derived CDR1 and CDR2 are SEHNR and FQNEAQ (reference sequence). CDR3 length: 13 amino acids. The CDR3 region has the DNA TGTGCCAGCAGCCGGGGATCTCGGGAGGAGCAGTACTTC. Translating it yields CASSRGSREEQYF. Drawing the rest from reference TRBV7-9 and TRBJ2-4, the complete variable domain is DTGVSQNPRHKITKRGQNVTFRCDPISEHNRLYWYRQTLGQGPEFLTYFQNEAQLEKSRLLSDRFSAERPKGSFSTLEIQRTEQGDSAMYLCASSRGSREEQYFGAGTRLSVL.

The chain has TRBV20-1 and TRBJ2-7; D possibly corresponds to TRBD2 (7 bases). The J call may be mistaken, given a closer DNA end match to TRBJ2-5. Germline CDR1 DFQATT, CDR2 SNEGSKA (reference sequence). The CDR3 spans 15 residues. Here the CDR3 reads CSARGGGLSGETQYF. The CDR3 nucleotides are TGCAGTGCTAGAGGCGGGGGCCTCAGTGGGGAGACCCAGTACTTC.

The gene calls are TRBV7-9 and TRBJ2-1; 8 nucleotides line up with TRBD2. Trimming at V came to 10 bases and at J to 8 bases, leaving 1 base not matched to a gene. Germline V lookup: CDR1 SEHNR, CDR2 FQNEAQ (reference sequence). The CDR3 has 10 residues. This CDR3 is CATAGDEQFF. The CDR3 DNA reads TGTGCCACAGCGGGAGATGAGCAGTTCTTC.

This clonotype has more than one count but fewer than ten. This chain links TRBV3-1 with TRBJ1-2; D unresolved. The CDR3 totals 16 residues. Germline CDR1 reads LGHDT; CDR2 reads YNNKEL (reference sequence). V gave up 0 bases and J gave up 4 bases, with 15 bases separating them. The DNA for the CDR3 is TGTGCCAGCAGCCAAGATTTAAGACCGACCATCTATGGCTACACCTTC. As protein: CASSQDLRPTIYGYTF. Using reference TRBV3-1 and TRBJ1-2 for the parts outside the CDR3, the full variable domain is DTAVSQTPKYLVTQMGNDKSIKCEQNLGHDTMYWYKQDSKKFLKIMFSYNNKELIINETVPNRFSPKSPDKAHLNLHINSLELGDSAVYFCASSQDLRPTIYGYTFGSGTRLTVV.

This clonotype was counted many times. The genes are TRBV2 and TRBJ2-3; D is unclear. Germline CDR1 and CDR2: SNHLY and FYNNEI. The CDR3 runs 12 residues. Trimming took off 6 bases at V and 5 bases at J, with 9 bases between the two ends. The CDR3 here is CASSDRRDTQYF. CDR3 bases: TGTGCCAGCAGCGACCGACGAGATACGCAGTATTTT.

This clonotype was found a few times. The V gene is TRBV6-6, the J gene TRBJ1-2; 9 bases fit TRBD1. The germline CDR1 and CDR2 sequences are MNHNY and SVGAGI (reference sequence). V was pared by 5 bases and J by 3 bases, with 4 bases of the junction left unmatched. This CDR3 is 14 amino acids long. The CDR3 reads CASSGRTGDYGYTF. The CDR3 DNA is TGTGCCAGCAGTGGACGGACAGGGGACTATGGCTACACCTTC.

A note on this clonotype: A much larger clone lies one base from this, so it may be a read error. The chain carries TRBV16 and TRBJ2-1; perhaps TRBD1 as D (5 bases). The CDR3 runs 13 residues. Germline V gives CDR1 KGHSY, CDR2 FQNENV. The V gene lost 0 bases and the J gene lost 10 bases, with 10 bases spanning the gap. As DNA, the CDR3 is TGTGCCAGCAGCCAATCAAGGGGCTACGAGCAGTTCTTC. It codes for CASSQSRGYEQFF.

This clonotype was detected only a few times. CDR3 DNA sequence: TGCGCCAGCAGCTTGGTGGTCGGGGGCTCCTCAGATACGCAGTATTTT. Protein product: CASSLVVGGSSDTQYF. The chain is built from TRBV5-1 and TRBJ2-3; D is perhaps TRBD1 or TRBD2 (6 bases each). The CDR3 is 16 amino acids. Deletions cut 0 bases from V and 4 bases from J, with 15 bases between. In germline, CDR1 is SGHRS, CDR2 YFSETQ.

The chain links TRBV29-1 to TRBJ1-2, with D unclear. Trimming removed 3 bases at V and 1 base at J, with 9 bases between. The germline V gene has CDR1 SQVTM and CDR2 ANQGSEA. The CDR3 sequence is 13 residues long. The CDR3 bases are TGCAGCGTTGAGGGCGGGAGTAACTATGGCTACACCTTC. Amino acids: CSVEGGSNYGYTF.

The V and J genes are TRBV5-1 and TRBJ1-1; D not certain. CDR1 is SGHRS and CDR2 is YFSETQ in the germline V gene. The CDR3 spans 16 residues. V dropped 0 bases and J dropped 5 bases, with 17 bases sitting between them. CDR3 nucleotides: TGCGCCAGCAGCTTGGAAGGCGCGGAGATAGGGACTGAAGCTTTCTTT. It encodes CASSLEGAEIGTEAFF.

As regards this clonotype: A read error may be the cause here, since a much bigger clone is one base away. The chain has TRBV4-3 and TRBJ1-1; maybe TRBD1 (5 bases). The CDR3 totals 14 residues. Germline V lookup: CDR1 LGHNA, CDR2 YSLEER. CDR3 sequence reads: CAGSQAVGGTEAFF. The DNA of the CDR3 is TGCGCCGGCAGCCAAGCCGTGGGGGGAACTGAAGCTTTCTTT.